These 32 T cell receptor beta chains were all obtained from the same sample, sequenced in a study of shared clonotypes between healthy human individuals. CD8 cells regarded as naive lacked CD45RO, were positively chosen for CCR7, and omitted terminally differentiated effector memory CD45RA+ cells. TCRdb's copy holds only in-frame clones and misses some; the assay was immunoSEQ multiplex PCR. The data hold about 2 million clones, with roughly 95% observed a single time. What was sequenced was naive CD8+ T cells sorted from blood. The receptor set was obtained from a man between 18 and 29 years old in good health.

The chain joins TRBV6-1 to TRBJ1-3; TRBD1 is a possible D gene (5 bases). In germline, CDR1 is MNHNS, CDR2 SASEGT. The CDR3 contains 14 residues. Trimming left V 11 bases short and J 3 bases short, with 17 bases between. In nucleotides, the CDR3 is TGTGCCGGAATGGTTCGAGGGGATGGAAACACCATATATTTT. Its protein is CAGMVRGDGNTIYF.

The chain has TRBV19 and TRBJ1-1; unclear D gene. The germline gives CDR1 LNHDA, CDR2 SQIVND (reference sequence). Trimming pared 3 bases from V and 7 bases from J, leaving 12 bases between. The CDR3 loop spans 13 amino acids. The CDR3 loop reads CASSISDGDEAFF. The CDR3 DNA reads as TGTGCCAGTAGTATCTCTGATGGTGATGAAGCTTTCTTT.

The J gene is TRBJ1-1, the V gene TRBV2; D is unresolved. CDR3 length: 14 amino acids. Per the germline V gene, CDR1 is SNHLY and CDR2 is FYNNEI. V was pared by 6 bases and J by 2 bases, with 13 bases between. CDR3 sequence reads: CASRALAPNTEAFF. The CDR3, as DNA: TGTGCCAGCAGGGCCCTGGCCCCTAACACTGAAGCTTTCTTT.

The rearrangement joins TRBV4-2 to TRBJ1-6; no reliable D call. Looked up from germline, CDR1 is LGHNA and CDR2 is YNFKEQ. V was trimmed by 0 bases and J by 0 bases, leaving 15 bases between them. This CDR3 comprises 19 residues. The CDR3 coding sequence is TGTGCCAGCAGCCAAGAACCCCCGGGTTTTAGCTCCTATAATTCACCCCTCCACTTT. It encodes CASSQEPPGFSSYNSPLHF.

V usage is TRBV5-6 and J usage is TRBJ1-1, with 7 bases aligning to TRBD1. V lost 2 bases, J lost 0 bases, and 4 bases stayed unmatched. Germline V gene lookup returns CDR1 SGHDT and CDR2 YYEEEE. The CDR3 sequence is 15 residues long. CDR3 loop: CASSLGGTVNTEAFF. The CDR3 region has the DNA TGTGCCAGCAGCTTAGGCGGGACAGTGAACACTGAAGCTTTCTTT.

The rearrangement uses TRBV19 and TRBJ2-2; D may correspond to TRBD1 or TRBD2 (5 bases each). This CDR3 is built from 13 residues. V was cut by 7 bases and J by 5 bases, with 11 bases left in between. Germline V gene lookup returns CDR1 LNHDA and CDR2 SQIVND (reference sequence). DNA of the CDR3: TGTGCCAGTACCGGGACGGCTACCGGGGAGCTGTTTTTT. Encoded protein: CASTGTATGELFF.

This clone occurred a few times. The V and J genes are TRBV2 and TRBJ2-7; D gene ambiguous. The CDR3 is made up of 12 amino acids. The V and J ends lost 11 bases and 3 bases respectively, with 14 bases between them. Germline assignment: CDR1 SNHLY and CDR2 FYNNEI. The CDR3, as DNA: TGTGCCTCTGTAGGGCAAGTCTACGAGCAGTACTTC. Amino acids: CASVGQVYEQYF.

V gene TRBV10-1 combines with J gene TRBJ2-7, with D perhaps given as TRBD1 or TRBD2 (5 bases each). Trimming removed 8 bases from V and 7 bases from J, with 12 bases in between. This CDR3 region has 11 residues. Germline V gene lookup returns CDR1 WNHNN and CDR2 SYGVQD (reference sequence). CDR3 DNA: TGCGCCAGCGGGGACCTACGAGAGCAGTACTTC. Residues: CASGDLREQYF.

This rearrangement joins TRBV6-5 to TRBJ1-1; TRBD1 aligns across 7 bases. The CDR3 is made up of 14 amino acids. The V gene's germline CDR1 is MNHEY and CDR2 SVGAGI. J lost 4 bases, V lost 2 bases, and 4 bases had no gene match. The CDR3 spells CASSYGEGATEAFF. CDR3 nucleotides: TGTGCCAGCAGTTACGGGGAGGGGGCCACTGAAGCTTTCTTT.

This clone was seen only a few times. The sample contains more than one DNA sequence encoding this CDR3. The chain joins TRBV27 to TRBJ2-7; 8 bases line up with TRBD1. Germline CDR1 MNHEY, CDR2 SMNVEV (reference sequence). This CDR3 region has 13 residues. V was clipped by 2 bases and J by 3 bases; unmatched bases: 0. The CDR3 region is CASSLDRGYEQYF. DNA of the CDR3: TGTGCCAGCAGTTTAGACAGGGGCTACGAGCAGTACTTC.

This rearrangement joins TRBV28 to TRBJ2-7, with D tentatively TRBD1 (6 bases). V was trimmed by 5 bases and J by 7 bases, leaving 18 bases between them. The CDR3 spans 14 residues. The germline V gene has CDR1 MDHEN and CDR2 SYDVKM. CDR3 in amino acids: CASSPFGGEGEQYF. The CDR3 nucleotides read TGTGCCAGCAGTCCCTTTGGGGGCGAAGGGGAGCAGTACTTC.

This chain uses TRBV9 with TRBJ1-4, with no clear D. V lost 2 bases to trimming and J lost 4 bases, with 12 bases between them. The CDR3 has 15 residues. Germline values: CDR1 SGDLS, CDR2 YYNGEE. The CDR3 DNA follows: TGTGCCAGCAGCGTTGGAGGGAGCGATAATGAAAAACTGTTTTTT. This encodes CASSVGGSDNEKLFF.

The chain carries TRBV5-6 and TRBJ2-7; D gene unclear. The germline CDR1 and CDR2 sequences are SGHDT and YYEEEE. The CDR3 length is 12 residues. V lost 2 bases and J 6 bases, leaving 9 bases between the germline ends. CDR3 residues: CASSFLLAEQYF. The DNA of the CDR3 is TGTGCCAGCAGCTTTTTACTGGCCGAGCAGTACTTC.

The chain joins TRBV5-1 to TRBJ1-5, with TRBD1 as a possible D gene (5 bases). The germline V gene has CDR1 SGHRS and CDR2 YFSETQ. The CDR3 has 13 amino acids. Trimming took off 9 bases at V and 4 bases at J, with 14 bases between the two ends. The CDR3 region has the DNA TGCGCCATCCCCGGGACTCCGAATCAGCCCCAGCATTTT. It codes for CAIPGTPNQPQHF.

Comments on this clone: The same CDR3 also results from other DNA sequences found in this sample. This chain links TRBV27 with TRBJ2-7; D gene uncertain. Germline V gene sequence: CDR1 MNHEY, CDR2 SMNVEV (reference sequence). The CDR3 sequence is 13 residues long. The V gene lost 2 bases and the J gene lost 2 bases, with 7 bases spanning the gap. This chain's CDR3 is CASSLRLPYEQYF. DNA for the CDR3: TGTGCCAGCAGTTTACGACTCCCCTACGAGCAGTACTTC.

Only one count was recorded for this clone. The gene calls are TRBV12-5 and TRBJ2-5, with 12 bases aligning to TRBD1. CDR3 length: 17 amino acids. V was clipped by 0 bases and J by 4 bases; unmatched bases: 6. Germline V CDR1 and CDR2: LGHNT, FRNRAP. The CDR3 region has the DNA TGTGCTAGTGGTTTGGTACGGGGACAGGGGGCGGCAGAGACCCAGTACTTC. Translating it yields CASGLVRGQGAAETQYF.

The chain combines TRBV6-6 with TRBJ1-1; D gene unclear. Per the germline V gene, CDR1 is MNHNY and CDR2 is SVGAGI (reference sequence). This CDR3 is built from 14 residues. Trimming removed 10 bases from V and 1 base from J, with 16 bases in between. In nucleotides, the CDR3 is TGTGCCACCGCTTCTATCGCCGCGAACACTGAAGCTTTCTTT. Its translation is CATASIAANTEAFF.

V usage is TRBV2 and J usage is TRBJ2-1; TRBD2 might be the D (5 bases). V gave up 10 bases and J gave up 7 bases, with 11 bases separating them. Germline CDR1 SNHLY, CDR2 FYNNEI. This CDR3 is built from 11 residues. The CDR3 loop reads CATGRGNEQFF. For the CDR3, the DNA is TGTGCCACCGGACGGGGTAATGAGCAGTTCTTC.

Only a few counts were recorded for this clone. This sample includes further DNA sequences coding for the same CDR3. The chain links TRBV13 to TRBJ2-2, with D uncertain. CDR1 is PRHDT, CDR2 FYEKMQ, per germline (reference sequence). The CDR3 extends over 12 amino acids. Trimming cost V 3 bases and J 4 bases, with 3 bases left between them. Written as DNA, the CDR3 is TGTGCCAGCAGCTTGGGCACCGGGGAGCTGTTTTTT. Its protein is CASSLGTGELFF. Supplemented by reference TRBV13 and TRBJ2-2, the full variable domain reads AAGVIQSPRHLIKEKRETATLKCYPIPRHDTVYWYQQGPGQDPQFLISFYEKMQSDKGSIPDRFSAQQFSDYHSELNMSSLELGDSALYFCASSLGTGELFFGEGSRLTVL.

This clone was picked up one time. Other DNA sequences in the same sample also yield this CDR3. The DNA for the CDR3 is TGCGCCAGCAGCTTGGGGCCAATGAACACTGAAGCTTTCTTT. This codes for CASSLGPMNTEAFF. The chain couples TRBV5-1 to TRBJ1-1; D is unresolved. CDR3 length: 14 residues. Germline values: CDR1 SGHRS, CDR2 YFSETQ. Trimming cost V 0 bases and J 0 bases, with 6 bases left between them. The entire variable domain, with the rest obtained from reference TRBV5-1 and TRBJ1-1, is as follows: KAGVTQTPRYLIKTRGQQVTLSCSPISGHRSVSWYQQTPGQGLQFLFEYFSETQRNKGNFPGRFSGRQFSNSRSEMNVSTLELGDSALYLCASSLGPMNTEAFFGQGTRLTVV.

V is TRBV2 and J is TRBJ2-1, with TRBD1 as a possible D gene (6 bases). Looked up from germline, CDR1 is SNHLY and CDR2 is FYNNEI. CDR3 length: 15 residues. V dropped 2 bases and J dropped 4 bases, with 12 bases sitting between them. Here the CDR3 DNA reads TGTGCCAGCAGTGAAAAGGACAGAGCTTACAATGAGCAGTTCTTC. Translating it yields CASSEKDRAYNEQFF.

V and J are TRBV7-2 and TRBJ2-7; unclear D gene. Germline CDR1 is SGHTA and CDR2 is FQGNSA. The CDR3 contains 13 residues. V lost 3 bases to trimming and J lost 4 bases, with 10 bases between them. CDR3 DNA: TGTGCCAGCAGCTTTGGGTGGCTTTACGAGCAGTACTTC. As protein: CASSFGWLYEQYF.

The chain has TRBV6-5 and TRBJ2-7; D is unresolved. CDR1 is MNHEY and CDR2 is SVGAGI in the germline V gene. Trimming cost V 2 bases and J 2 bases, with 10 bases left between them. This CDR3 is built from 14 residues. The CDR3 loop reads CASSYGFPPYEQYF. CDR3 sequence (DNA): TGTGCCAGCAGTTACGGTTTCCCCCCCTACGAGCAGTACTTC.

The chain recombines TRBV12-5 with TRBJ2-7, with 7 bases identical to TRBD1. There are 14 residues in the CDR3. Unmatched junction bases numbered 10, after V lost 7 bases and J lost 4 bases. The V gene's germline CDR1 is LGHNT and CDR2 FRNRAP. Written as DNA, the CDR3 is TGTGCTAGTGTACCAGGACAGGAGTCGTACGAGCAGTACTTC. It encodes CASVPGQESYEQYF.

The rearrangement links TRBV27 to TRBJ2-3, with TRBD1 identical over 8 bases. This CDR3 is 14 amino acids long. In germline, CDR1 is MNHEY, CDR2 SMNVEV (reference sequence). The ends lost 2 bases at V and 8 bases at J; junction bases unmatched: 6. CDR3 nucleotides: TGTGCCAGCAGTTTAAACCCGACAGGGGCTACGCAGTATTTT. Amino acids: CASSLNPTGATQYF.

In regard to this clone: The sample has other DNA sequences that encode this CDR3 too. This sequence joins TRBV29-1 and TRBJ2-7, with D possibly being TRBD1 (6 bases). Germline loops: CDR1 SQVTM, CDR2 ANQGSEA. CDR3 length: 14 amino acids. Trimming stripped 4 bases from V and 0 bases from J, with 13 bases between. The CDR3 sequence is CSVGGRGSSYEQYF. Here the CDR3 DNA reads TGCAGCGTTGGTGGCAGGGGAAGCTCCTACGAGCAGTACTTC.

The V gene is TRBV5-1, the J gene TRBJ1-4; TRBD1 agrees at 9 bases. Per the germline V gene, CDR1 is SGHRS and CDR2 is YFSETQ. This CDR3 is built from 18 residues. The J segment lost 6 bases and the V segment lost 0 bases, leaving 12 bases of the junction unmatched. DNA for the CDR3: TGCGCCAGCAGCTTGGCTCCACCGGGACAGGGTTTGGATGAAAAACTGTTTTTT. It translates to CASSLAPPGQGLDEKLFF.

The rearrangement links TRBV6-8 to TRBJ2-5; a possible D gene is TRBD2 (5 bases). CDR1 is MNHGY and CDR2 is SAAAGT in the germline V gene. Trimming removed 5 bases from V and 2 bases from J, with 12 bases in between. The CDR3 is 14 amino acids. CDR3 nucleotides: TGTGCCAGCAGTACCGGGGATCTTCAAGAGACCCAGTACTTC. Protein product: CASSTGDLQETQYF.

DNA of the CDR3: TGCAGCGTTGACGGGACAGGGCCCGGCTATGGCTACACCTTC. The encoded protein is CSVDGTGPGYGYTF. This chain joins TRBV29-1 and TRBJ1-2; 9 nucleotides line up with TRBD1. The germline V gene encodes CDR1 SQVTM and CDR2 ANQGSEA. The CDR3 totals 14 residues. Trimming removed 3 bases from V and 4 bases from J; junction bases left unmatched: 6.

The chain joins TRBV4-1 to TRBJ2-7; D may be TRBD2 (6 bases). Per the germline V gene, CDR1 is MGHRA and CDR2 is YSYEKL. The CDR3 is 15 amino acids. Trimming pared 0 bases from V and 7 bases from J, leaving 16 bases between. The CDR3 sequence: CASSQEGMVAEEQYF. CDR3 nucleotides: TGCGCCAGCAGCCAAGAAGGAATGGTAGCGGAAGAGCAGTACTTC.

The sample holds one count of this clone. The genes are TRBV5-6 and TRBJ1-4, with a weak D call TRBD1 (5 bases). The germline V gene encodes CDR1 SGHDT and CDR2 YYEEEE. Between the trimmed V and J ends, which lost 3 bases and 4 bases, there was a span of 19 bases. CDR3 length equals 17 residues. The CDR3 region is CASSWSQGSLSNEKLFF. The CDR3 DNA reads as TGTGCCAGCAGCTGGTCCCAGGGTAGTCTCAGTAATGAAAAACTGTTTTTT.

In nucleotides, the CDR3 is TGCGCCAGCAGCCACGTAGGCGGTAAAGAGACCCAGTACTTC. This translates into CASSHVGGKETQYF. The chain employs TRBV4-1 and TRBJ2-5; no definite D call. Germline CDR1 is MGHRA and CDR2 is YSYEKL. V lost 3 bases and J 3 bases, leaving 11 bases between the germline ends. The CDR3 sequence is 14 residues long.